A selection of T cell receptor beta chains follows, all from one sample in a study of T-cell reconstitution after alpha-beta-depleted transplantation in children. TCRdb passed the PCR reads through MiXCR, listing each CDR3 protein once. The sample includes about a million distinct CDR3 sequences, roughly 31% seen only once; the top ten take approximately 30%. The sequences come from PBMCs, mostly from graft donor cells, collected 360 days after TCRalphabeta/CD19-depleted stem cell transplant. Receptor source: a boy under two years old who had a stem cell transplant for SCID, so the T cells may come from the graft donor. CDR3s include the opening cysteine and the closing phenylalanine or tryptophan. Each record gives: J gene, clone size, D gene, V gene, CDR3 protein, CDR3 DNA. A D gene is named only where the DNA matches it firmly. Some rows have no size entry. The others give once, few or many, or a class for an expanded clone.

TRBJ2-7,few,-,TRBV7-2,CASSLGTPRTAYEQYF,TGTGCCAGCAGCTTAGGTACGCCCAGGACAGCCTACGAGCAGTACTTC
TRBJ1-1,-,TRBD1,TRBV19,CASTPLQGVNTEAFF,TGTGCCAGTACCCCACTCCAGGGGGTGAACACTGAAGCTTTCTTT
TRBJ2-7,-,-,TRBV4-2,CASSQDTTISYEQYF,TGTGCCAGCAGCCAAGATACGACTATTTCCTACGAGCAGTACTTC
TRBJ2-1,-,TRBD1,TRBV12-3/TRBV12-4,CASSPQGEVANEQFF,TGTGCCAGCAGTCCACAGGGGGAAGTAGCAAATGAGCAGTTCTTC
TRBJ1-1,-,-,TRBV29-1,CSVENKNTEAFF,TGCAGCGTTGAAAACAAGAACACTGAAGCTTTCTTT
TRBJ2-3,-,TRBD2,TRBV3-1,CASSQELAGATDTQYF,TGTGCCAGCAGCCAAGAATTAGCGGGGGCGACAGATACGCAGTATTTT
TRBJ2-7,-,-,TRBV4-1,CASSPQAGTYEQYF,TGCGCCAGCAGCCCTCAAGCGGGCACCTACGAGCAGTACTTC
TRBJ2-1,-,-,TRBV5-1,CASSSLDRYSYNEQFF,TGCGCCAGCAGCTCGTTAGACAGATACTCCTACAATGAGCAGTTCTTC
TRBJ1-6,-,-,TRBV2,CASSENSLSSPLHF,TGTGCCAGCAGTGAGAACAGTCTTTCTTCACCCCTCCACTTT
TRBJ2-3,-,-,TRBV12-5,CASGSDSTDTQYF,TGTGCTAGTGGTTCCGATAGCACAGATACGCAGTATTTT
TRBJ2-2,-,TRBD1,TRBV18,CASSPIFPGQGFFGELFF,TGTGCCAGCTCACCAATATTTCCGGGACAGGGGTTCTTCGGGGAGCTGTTTTTT
TRBJ2-2,many,-,TRBV11-1,CASSAQGLRLAGELFF,TGTGCCAGCAGCGCTCAGGGTCTCCGTCTCGCCGGGGAGCTGTTTTTT
TRBJ2-3,few,-,TRBV9,CASSVVEGGGTDTQYF,TGTGCCAGCAGCGTAGTGGAGGGAGGCGGCACAGATACGCAGTATTTT
TRBJ1-1,-,-,TRBV9,CASSVAQTGTTEAFF,TGTGCCAGCAGCGTAGCTCAAACAGGTACTACTGAAGCTTTCTTT
TRBJ2-7,few,-,TRBV10-3,CAISESRYEQYF,TGTGCCATCAGTGAGTCTCGGTACGAGCAGTACTTC
TRBJ2-1,-,-,TRBV4-1,CASSPLPLGPRYNEQFF,TGCGCCAGCAGCCCCCTTCCCCTGGGTCCGCGGTACAATGAGCAGTTCTTC
TRBJ1-4,-,TRBD1,TRBV20-1,CSASAGGGDEKLFF,TGCAGTGCTAGCGCAGGGGGCGGGGATGAAAAACTGTTTTTT
TRBJ1-5,few,-,TRBV12-3/TRBV12-4,CASSLREGQPQHF,TGTGCCAGCAGCCTCAGGGAGGGGCAGCCCCAGCATTTT
TRBJ1-1,-,-,TRBV5-1,CASSLIPGYTGGTEAFF,TGCGCCAGCAGCTTGATACCGGGGTACACAGGAGGGACTGAAGCTTTCTTT
TRBJ2-3,few,TRBD1,TRBV7-9,CASSPPGQPVPTQYF,TGTGCCAGCAGCCCACCGGGACAGCCCGTTCCTACGCAGTATTTT
TRBJ2-7,few,TRBD1,TRBV18,CASSPRGISHEQYF,TGTGCCAGCTCACCCAGGGGGATCTCCCACGAGCAGTACTTC
TRBJ2-1,-,TRBD2,TRBV29-1,CSVVRQRGVNEQFF,TGCAGCGTTGTACGGCAGCGGGGCGTTAATGAGCAGTTCTTC
TRBJ2-7,-,-,TRBV5-5,CASSLRGSSVYEQYF,TGTGCCAGCAGCCTACGGGGGTCTTCGGTCTACGAGCAGTACTTC
TRBJ2-1,-,TRBD1,TRBV2,CASSSQGAAYNEQFF,TGTGCCAGCAGTTCACAGGGGGCAGCCTACAATGAGCAGTTCTTC
TRBJ2-3,-,TRBD2,TRBV7-9,CASSATSGGNTDTQYF,TGTGCCAGCAGCGCCACTAGCGGGGGTAACACAGATACGCAGTATTTT
TRBJ2-7,few,-,TRBV5-1,CASTPEGPYEQYF,TGCGCCAGCACCCCAGAGGGTCCCTACGAGCAGTACTTC
TRBJ2-2,-,-,TRBV6-1,CASNRDIYGELFF,TGTGCCAGCAACAGAGACATTTACGGGGAGCTGTTTTTT
TRBJ2-1,few,-,TRBV27,CASSLLLDNEQFF,TGTGCCAGCAGTTTACTACTTGACAATGAGCAGTTCTTC
TRBJ2-1,-,TRBD1,TRBV12-3/TRBV12-4,CASSLGQGIDEQFF,TGTGCCAGCAGTTTGGGACAGGGGATCGATGAGCAGTTCTTC
TRBJ2-7,-,-,TRBV20-1,CSARPSRHEQYF,TGCAGTGCCCGCCCCTCGAGGCACGAGCAGTACTTC
TRBJ2-5,-,-,TRBV20-1,CSASQGFRETQYF,TGCAGTGCTTCACAGGGTTTCAGGGAGACCCAGTACTTC
TRBJ1-4,few,-,TRBV18,CASSQAENEKLFF,TGTGCCAGCTCCCAGGCGGAAAATGAAAAACTGTTTTTT
TRBJ2-3,-,TRBD2,TRBV11-2,CASSLGVLAGGSTDTQYF,TGTGCCAGCAGCTTAGGGGTACTAGCGGGGGGCAGCACAGATACGCAGTATTTT
TRBJ2-1,-,-,TRBV15,CATSARPSYNEQFF,TGTGCCACCAGCGCGAGGCCCAGCTACAATGAGCAGTTCTTC
TRBJ2-5,-,TRBD2,TRBV20-1,CSANSGAQETQYF,TGCAGTGCGAATAGCGGGGCCCAAGAGACCCAGTACTTC
TRBJ2-3,-,-,TRBV28,CASSDQTSTDTQYF,TGTGCCAGCAGTGACCAAACTAGCACAGATACGCAGTATTTT
TRBJ1-1,few,-,TRBV20-1,CSARAGLNTEAFF,TGCAGTGCTAGGGCCGGTTTGAACACTGAAGCTTTCTTT
TRBJ1-1,-,-,TRBV5-6,CASSLDGGAEAFF,TGTGCCAGCAGCTTGGATGGTGGGGCAGAAGCTTTCTTT
TRBJ1-1,-,-,TRBV30,CAWSGGRTEAFF,TGTGCCTGGAGCGGGGGTCGGACTGAAGCTTTCTTT
TRBJ2-1,few,TRBD1,TRBV28,CASSSPGQGGLYEQFF,TGTGCCAGCAGTTCCCCTGGACAGGGTGGTTTGTATGAGCAGTTCTTC
TRBJ2-2,-,TRBD1,TRBV12-3/TRBV12-4,CASSFPQGASKGELFF,TGTGCCAGCAGTTTTCCGCAGGGGGCGAGTAAAGGGGAGCTGTTTTTT
TRBJ2-3,-,-,TRBV6-5,CASSYVLASTDTQYF,TGTGCCAGCAGTTACGTACTAGCTAGCACAGATACGCAGTATTTT
TRBJ2-3,-,-,TRBV12-3/TRBV12-4,CASSPGVGLGDTQYF,TGTGCCAGCAGTCCCGGGGTGGGGCTGGGAGATACGCAGTATTTT
TRBJ1-1,few,-,TRBV9,CASSVDWGNEAFF,TGTGCCAGCAGCGTAGATTGGGGAAATGAAGCTTTCTTT